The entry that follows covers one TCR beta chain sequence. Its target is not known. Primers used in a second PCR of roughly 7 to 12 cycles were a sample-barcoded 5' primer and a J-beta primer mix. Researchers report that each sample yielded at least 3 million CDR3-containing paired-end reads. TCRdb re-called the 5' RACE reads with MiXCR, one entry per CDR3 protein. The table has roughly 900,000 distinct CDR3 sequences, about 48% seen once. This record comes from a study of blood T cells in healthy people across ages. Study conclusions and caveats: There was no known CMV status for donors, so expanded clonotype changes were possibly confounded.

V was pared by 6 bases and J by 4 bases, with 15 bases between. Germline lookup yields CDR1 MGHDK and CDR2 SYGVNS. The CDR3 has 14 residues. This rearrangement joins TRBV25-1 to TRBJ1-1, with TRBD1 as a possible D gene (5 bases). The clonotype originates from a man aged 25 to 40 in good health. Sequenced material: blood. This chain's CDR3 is CASRQTGGFTEAFF. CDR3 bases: TGTGCCAGCAGGCAAACCGGGGGATTCACTGAAGCTTTCTTT.